This T cell receptor beta chain was documented in a study of T cell changes during pregnancy in multiple sclerosis. CDR1 and CDR2 (germline): SGHRS, YFSETQ. V lost 4 bases to trimming and J lost 1 base, with 8 bases between them. The CDR3 is made up of 13 amino acids. Only in-frame clones appear in the TCRdb table, and some are missing; sequencing was by immunoSEQ multiplex PCR. The data show about 120,000 clones, with under 95% seen just once and roughly 6% held by the top ten. The clonotype originates from a female donor with multiple sclerosis, enrolled in a pregnancy study. This material consisted of peripheral blood, taken before pregnancy. The J gene is TRBJ1-1, the V gene TRBV5-1, with D perhaps matching TRBD1 (5 bases). The CDR3 loop reads CASSRDWNTEAFF. CDR3 bases: TGCGCCAGCAGCCGGGACTGGAACACTGAAGCTTTCTTT.